This is a list of T cell receptor beta chains from one sample in a study of T-cell memory formation after mild COVID-19. Each CDR3 protein gets one entry after TCRdb re-called the 5' RACE reads with MiXCR. This sample has approximately 560,000 distinct CDR3 sequences, with 15% to 20% found just once. The sequenced sample was PBMCs or a T cell subset sorted from them (not recorded which). These receptors came from an adult woman who had mild COVID-19 (a few samples of this study predate the infection). Cell type and time point are not known. Both conserved end residues are part of each CDR3. Fields, in order: clone size, V gene, CDR3 length, J gene, CDR3 protein. Size values are once, few and many counts, or a class for expanded clones, and some rows have none.

>few|TRBV20-1|15|TRBJ2-1
CSATKPSGNYNEQFF
>few|TRBV20-1|12|TRBJ2-1
CSARTSPSEQFF
>NA|TRBV7-3|18|TRBJ2-1
CASSLRGGAGSSYNEQFF
>few|TRBV10-3|13|TRBJ2-1
CAIKTSAHNEQFF
>NA|TRBV12-3/TRBV12-4|12|TRBJ1-5
CASTNRNQPQHF
>NA|TRBV7-9|12|TRBJ1-1
CASSRANTEAFF
>NA|TRBV20-1|15|TRBJ1-5
CSAQHLTGFDQPQHF
>NA|TRBV5-1|16|TRBJ2-3
CASSPGMTSDTDTQYF
>NA|TRBV11-2|14|TRBJ1-1
CASSLSDRGLEAFF
>NA|TRBV5-1|16|TRBJ1-6
CASSLVAGQGNSPLHF
>NA|TRBV3-1|18|TRBJ2-1
CASSQLRDFPLPYNEQFF
>NA|TRBV29-1|16|TRBJ2-3
CSVASRWWGSTDTQYF
>many|TRBV12-3/TRBV12-4|14|TRBJ2-3
CASRSGTSADTQYF
>NA|TRBV11-3|14|TRBJ1-5
CASSLAGRGQPQHF
>NA|TRBV5-1|15|TRBJ2-3
CASSLDAARPDTQYF
>NA|TRBV4-1|15|TRBJ1-2
CASSQEAATNYGYTF
>NA|TRBV12-3/TRBV12-4|12|TRBJ2-3
CASSLLVDTQYF
>few|TRBV4-1|14|TRBJ1-2
CASSQTQGTNGYTF
>NA|TRBV7-9|13|TRBJ1-6
CASSRGGNSPLHF
>few|TRBV5-1|14|TRBJ2-7
CASSLVEGRHEQYF
>NA|TRBV6-5|16|TRBJ1-2
CASSYSQPLNSRGYTF
>NA|TRBV5-1|14|TRBJ2-7
CASSDRGGNYEQYF
>NA|TRBV6-2/TRBV6-3|10|TRBJ2-5
CASSYTRTYF
>few|TRBV4-2|21|TRBJ2-4
CASSQDKTSGRDNLAKNIQYF
>NA|TRBV3-1|17|TRBJ2-1
CASSQVSGRASYNEQFF
>NA|TRBV2|12|TRBJ2-4
CASSQTVNIQYF
>few|TRBV14|14|TRBJ2-5
CASSQDLIQETQYF
>many|TRBV10-3|14|TRBJ2-1
CAIRGQGPHNEQFF
>NA|TRBV2|13|TRBJ2-5
CASTLRERETQYF
>many|TRBV7-3|13|TRBJ2-1
CASSSSLTGIQFF
>few|TRBV4-2|17|TRBJ2-1
CASSNQAGGSASDEQFF
>NA|TRBV6-5|18|TRBJ2-1
CASSYTLGSSGSYNEQFF
>NA|TRBV5-1|17|TRBJ1-2
CASSLGGLVQQNYGYTF
>NA|TRBV5-1|15|TRBJ2-2
CASSQGQGGTGELFF
>NA|TRBV4-1|16|TRBJ2-3
CATQGPGTISTDTQYF
>few|TRBV12-3/TRBV12-4|14|TRBJ2-7
CASSSDRGRYEQYF
>NA|TRBV6-1|16|TRBJ1-2
CASIGQGARLNYGYTF
>NA|TRBV20-1|12|TRBJ2-5
CSTVVAGETQYF
>few|TRBV6-5|15|TRBJ2-5
CASSSRKGARETQYF
>few|TRBV6-5|13|TRBJ2-7
CASSYSIGYEQYF
>few|TRBV6-1|15|TRBJ2-7
CASSEGQGIDYEQYF
>once|TRBV27|13|TRBJ2-1
CASSYRGGNEQFF
>few|TRBV4-2|14|TRBJ1-1
CASSQDQENTEAFF
>few|TRBV13|15|TRBJ1-2
CASSLGRTGGYGYTF
>NA|TRBV7-6|17|TRBJ2-2
CASSLAVDRGDTGELFF
>few|TRBV7-9|14|TRBJ2-7
CASSLGINRDEQYF
>few|TRBV12-3/TRBV12-4|11|TRBJ1-3
CASNLGTGLYF
>few|TRBV6-1|17|TRBJ2-1
CASRESLGTGSYNEQFF
>NA|TRBV24-1|15|TRBJ2-5
CATSDLGQGKETQYF
>NA|TRBV29-1|15|TRBJ2-3
CSVEFGSGSTDTQYF
>NA|TRBV24-1|19|TRBJ1-5
CATSDLGRDRGTGNQPQHF
>few|TRBV9|15|TRBJ1-2
CASSVGQGTNYGYTF